These T cell receptor beta chains were read from a single sample in a study of T-cell memory formation after mild COVID-19. TCRdb used MiXCR to reprocess the 5' RACE reads, holding one entry per CDR3 protein. The repertoire has approximately 300,000 distinct CDR3 sequences, about 15% of them found once; the top ten carry 20% to 25%. The material sequenced was PBMCs or a T cell subset sorted from them (not recorded which). These receptors were taken from a young man who had mild COVID-19 (a few samples of this study predate the infection). Cell type and time point are not known. Both conserved end residues are part of each CDR3. The D gene is left open where the match is weak. Only some rows state a clone size, as once, few, many or a class for expanded clones.

D gene: -
clone size: -
J gene: TRBJ1-2
V gene: TRBV4-1
CDR3 protein: CASSQDPQTNYGYTF
CDR3 DNA: TGCGCCAGCAGCCAAGATCCCCAGACGAACTATGGCTACACCTTC

D gene: TRBD2
clone size: -
J gene: TRBJ2-5
V gene: TRBV7-2
CDR3 protein: CASSLGLAGGSQETQYF
CDR3 DNA: TGTGCCAGCAGCTTAGGGCTAGCGGGGGGTAGCCAAGAGACCCAGTACTTC

D gene: -
clone size: many
J gene: TRBJ1-1
V gene: TRBV19
CDR3 protein: CASSIGGGTEAFF
CDR3 DNA: TGTGCCAGTAGTATTGGAGGGGGCACTGAAGCTTTCTTT

D gene: -
clone size: -
J gene: TRBJ2-5
V gene: TRBV6-1
CDR3 protein: CASSVSPRGQETQYF
CDR3 DNA: TGTGCCAGCAGTGTTAGCCCAAGGGGCCAAGAGACCCAGTACTTC

D gene: TRBD1
clone size: few
J gene: TRBJ1-1
V gene: TRBV6-5
CDR3 protein: CASSRSGTGNTEAFF
CDR3 DNA: TGTGCCAGCAGTCGATCCGGGACAGGGAACACTGAAGCTTTCTTT

D gene: TRBD1
clone size: few
J gene: TRBJ2-5
V gene: TRBV13
CDR3 protein: CASSSAVQGVRETQYF
CDR3 DNA: TGTGCCAGCAGCTCCGCAGTACAGGGGGTTCGGGAGACCCAGTACTTC

D gene: -
clone size: -
J gene: TRBJ2-2
V gene: TRBV4-3
CDR3 protein: CASSQDLRTGELFF
CDR3 DNA: TGCGCCAGCAGCCAAGATTTGAGGACCGGGGAGCTGTTTTTT

D gene: -
clone size: -
J gene: TRBJ2-2
V gene: TRBV6-6
CDR3 protein: CASCLRKGLNTGELFF
CDR3 DNA: TGTGCCAGCTGTCTCCGGAAGGGCTTGAACACCGGGGAGCTGTTTTTT

D gene: TRBD2
clone size: -
J gene: TRBJ2-1
V gene: TRBV18
CDR3 protein: CASSPGGGYDEQFF
CDR3 DNA: TGTGCCAGCTCACCAGGCGGGGGATACGATGAGCAGTTCTTC

D gene: -
clone size: few
J gene: TRBJ1-2
V gene: TRBV6-2/TRBV6-3
CDR3 protein: CASSHGSGNYGYTF
CDR3 DNA: TGTGCCAGCAGCCACGGTTCAGGGAACTATGGCTACACCTTC

D gene: -
clone size: many
J gene: TRBJ1-1
V gene: TRBV2
CDR3 protein: CASRGPGAEAFF
CDR3 DNA: TGTGCCAGCAGGGGTCCAGGGGCTGAAGCTTTCTTT

D gene: TRBD1
clone size: few
J gene: TRBJ1-1
V gene: TRBV18
CDR3 protein: CASSGQGATTEAFF
CDR3 DNA: TGTGCCAGCTCAGGACAGGGGGCGACCACTGAAGCTTTCTTT

D gene: -
clone size: -
J gene: TRBJ2-1
V gene: TRBV9
CDR3 protein: CASSVEGSPNEQFF
CDR3 DNA: TGTGCCAGCAGCGTAGAAGGTAGCCCCAATGAGCAGTTCTTC

D gene: -
clone size: -
J gene: TRBJ2-5
V gene: TRBV6-1
CDR3 protein: CASSDSSPETQYF
CDR3 DNA: TGTGCCAGCAGTGATTCCAGTCCGGAGACCCAGTACTTC

D gene: TRBD2
clone size: few
J gene: TRBJ2-3
V gene: TRBV9
CDR3 protein: CASSASGGYDTQYF
CDR3 DNA: TGTGCCAGCAGCGCTAGCGGGGGGTACGATACGCAGTATTTT

D gene: -
clone size: many
J gene: TRBJ1-2
V gene: TRBV3-1
CDR3 protein: CARGLRQCGYTF
CDR3 DNA: TGTGCCAGGGGTCTTCGACAGTGTGGCTACACCTTC

D gene: -
clone size: -
J gene: TRBJ1-1
V gene: TRBV7-9
CDR3 protein: CASSSDRARVTEAFF
CDR3 DNA: TGTGCCAGCAGCTCAGATAGGGCGCGGGTCACTGAAGCTTTCTTT

D gene: TRBD2
clone size: few
J gene: TRBJ2-1
V gene: TRBV6-5
CDR3 protein: CASSYSASGGEQFF
CDR3 DNA: TGTGCCAGCAGTTACTCGGCTAGCGGGGGTGAGCAGTTCTTC

D gene: -
clone size: -
J gene: TRBJ1-1
V gene: TRBV11-1
CDR3 protein: CASSWGGSTEAFF
CDR3 DNA: TGTGCCAGCAGCTGGGGGGGGAGCACTGAAGCTTTCTTT

D gene: -
clone size: -
J gene: TRBJ1-5
V gene: TRBV20-1
CDR3 protein: CSARDRAGANQPQHF
CDR3 DNA: TGCAGTGCTAGAGATAGGGCAGGGGCAAATCAGCCCCAGCATTTT

D gene: -
clone size: few
J gene: TRBJ2-5
V gene: TRBV7-9
CDR3 protein: CASSYGMDIPGETQYF
CDR3 DNA: TGTGCCAGCAGCTACGGAATGGACATCCCGGGGGAGACCCAGTACTTC

D gene: -
clone size: -
J gene: TRBJ2-1
V gene: TRBV11-2
CDR3 protein: CASSFYDGLFEQFF
CDR3 DNA: TGTGCCAGCAGCTTTTACGATGGGTTATTTGAGCAGTTCTTC

D gene: -
clone size: few
J gene: TRBJ2-6
V gene: TRBV5-6
CDR3 protein: CASSMPVAGANVLTF
CDR3 DNA: TGTGCCAGCAGCATGCCCGTTGCCGGGGCCAACGTCCTGACTTTC

D gene: TRBD2
clone size: few
J gene: TRBJ2-1
V gene: TRBV27
CDR3 protein: CASSTRLAAYNEQFF
CDR3 DNA: TGTGCCAGCAGTACCAGACTAGCTGCCTACAATGAGCAGTTCTTC

D gene: TRBD1
clone size: -
J gene: TRBJ1-4
V gene: TRBV5-1
CDR3 protein: CASSTGQAGSNEKLFF
CDR3 DNA: TGCGCCAGCAGCACGGGACAGGCGGGTTCTAATGAAAAACTGTTTTTT

D gene: -
clone size: once
J gene: TRBJ1-3
V gene: TRBV25-1
CDR3 protein: CASSAPGGAGNTIYF
CDR3 DNA: TGTGCCAGCAGTGCGCCGGGGGGCGCTGGAAACACCATATATTTT

D gene: -
clone size: -
J gene: TRBJ2-7
V gene: TRBV12-5
CDR3 protein: CASGRMGSSYEQYF
CDR3 DNA: TGTGCTAGTGGTCGCATGGGAAGCTCCTACGAGCAGTACTTC

D gene: -
clone size: many
J gene: TRBJ1-1
V gene: TRBV20-1
CDR3 protein: CSATQWASQTMNTEAFF
CDR3 DNA: TGCAGTGCGACCCAATGGGCCAGCCAAACCATGAACACTGAAGCTTTCTTT

D gene: TRBD1
clone size: few
J gene: TRBJ2-2
V gene: TRBV4-3
CDR3 protein: CASSQNPGQAWNTGELFF
CDR3 DNA: TGCGCCAGCAGCCAGAATCCCGGACAGGCCTGGAACACCGGGGAGCTGTTTTTT

D gene: TRBD2
clone size: -
J gene: TRBJ2-3
V gene: TRBV2
CDR3 protein: CASGLLSGGGADTQYF
CDR3 DNA: TGTGCCAGCGGATTACTAAGCGGGGGTGGCGCAGATACGCAGTATTTT

D gene: -
clone size: -
J gene: TRBJ2-5
V gene: TRBV5-1
CDR3 protein: CASSFRPDGVGETQYF
CDR3 DNA: TGCGCCAGCAGCTTTCGTCCCGATGGGGTGGGAGAGACCCAGTACTTC

D gene: -
clone size: -
J gene: TRBJ2-3
V gene: TRBV5-1
CDR3 protein: CASSWAGAGTDTQYF
CDR3 DNA: TGCGCCAGCAGCTGGGCGGGGGCCGGCACAGATACGCAGTATTTT